This TCR beta chain is drawn from a study of blood T cells in healthy people across ages. With a J-beta primer mix and a sample-barcoded 5' primer, a second PCR ran roughly 6 to 11 cycles. TCRdb reprocessed the 5' RACE reads with MiXCR, giving one entry per CDR3 protein. The repertoire holds 600,000 to 850,000 distinct CDR3 sequences, with just under 25% as singletons. The CDR3 is 15 residues long. Germline CDR1 is SGHTA and CDR2 is FQGTGA. The V segment lost 6 bases and the J segment 4 bases; nucleotides outside the gene matches: 5. These data are also associated with another study on T cells of mothers and their children.

Material: blood. This clonotype originated in a boy between 5 and 17 years old in good health. The chain links TRBV7-3 to TRBJ2-1, with 11 bases fitting TRBD2. The DNA for the CDR3 is TGTGCCAGCAGTACCGGGACTAGCGGTTACAATGAGCAGTTCTTC. Encoded protein: CASSTGTSGYNEQFF.